What follows is one TCR beta chain and its context. The data originate from a study of blood T cells in healthy people across ages. Study summary: About one barcoded TCR beta cDNA was captured per two T cells.

Peripheral blood samples of roughly 9.8 milliliters were drawn from each donor. This CDR3 has 14 residues. Trimming pared 2 bases from V and 5 bases from J, leaving 12 bases between. From germline, CDR1 is DFQATT and CDR2 SNEGSKA (reference sequence). Then a second PCR, running about 6 to 12 cycles, was carried out with a sample-barcoded 5' primer and a J-beta primer mix. TCRdb ran MiXCR on the 5' RACE reads and lists one entry per CDR3 protein. The sample comprises 600,000 to 900,000 distinct CDR3 sequences, around a quarter of which are singletons, and around 2.9% rests with the top ten. These data were also reused for a study on T cells of mothers and their children. From that second work: Sample barcodes plus 2-4 random nucleotides came from the M1S primer. Mothers gave over 8 million TCR beta CDR3 reads each, and children 3 million to 3.5 million each.

The receptor's source is a boy under 18 in good health. This sequence joins TRBV20-1 and TRBJ1-4; D remains unclear. Sequencing was performed on blood. In DNA form, the CDR3 reads TGCAGTGCTAGAAGCGGTCAGTACAATGAAAAACTGTTTTTT. Translating gives CSARSGQYNEKLFF.